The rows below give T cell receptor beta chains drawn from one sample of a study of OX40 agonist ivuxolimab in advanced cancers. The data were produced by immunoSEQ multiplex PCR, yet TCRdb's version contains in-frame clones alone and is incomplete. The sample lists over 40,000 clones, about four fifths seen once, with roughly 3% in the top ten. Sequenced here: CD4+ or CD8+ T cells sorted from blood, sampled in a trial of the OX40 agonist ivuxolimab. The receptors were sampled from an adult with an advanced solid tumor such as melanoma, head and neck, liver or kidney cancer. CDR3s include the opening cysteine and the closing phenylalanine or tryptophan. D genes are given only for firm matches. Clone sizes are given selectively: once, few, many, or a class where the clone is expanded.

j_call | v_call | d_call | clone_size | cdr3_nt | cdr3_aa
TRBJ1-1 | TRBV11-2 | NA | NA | TGTGCCAGCAGCGATACAGGGTACACTGAAGCTTTCTTT | CASSDTGYTEAFF
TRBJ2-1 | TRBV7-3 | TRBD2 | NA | TGTGCCAGCAGCTTAAACCCTAGCGGGGGGGCAAGGTACAATGAGCAGTTCTTC | CASSLNPSGGARYNEQFF
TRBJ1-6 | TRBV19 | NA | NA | TGTGCCAGTAGTCCGGGGGGCCGGAATTCACCCCTCCACTTT | CASSPGGRNSPLHF
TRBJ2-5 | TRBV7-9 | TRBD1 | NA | TGTGCCAGCAGCCCCTCGTCTTCACAGGGGGTAGGGGAGACCCAGTACTTC | CASSPSSSQGVGETQYF
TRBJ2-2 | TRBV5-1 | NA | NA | TGCGCCAGCAGCCCCGGTGGGACGCATGCCGGGGAGCTGTTTTTT | CASSPGGTHAGELFF
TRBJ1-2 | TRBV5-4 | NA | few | TGTGCCAGCAGCTTGGAGGACAGCTATGGCTACACCTTC | CASSLEDSYGYTF
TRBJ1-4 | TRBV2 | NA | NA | TGTGCCAGCACCTCCCAGCGGGGGCATGCGGAACTGTTTTTT | CASTSQRGHAELFF
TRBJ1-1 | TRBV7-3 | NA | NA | TGTGCCAGCAGCTTAACCCGTTTGGGGGGGACCACTGAAGCTTTCTTT | CASSLTRLGGTTEAFF
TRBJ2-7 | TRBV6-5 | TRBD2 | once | TGTGCCAGCAGTAACGGACTAGCTCTCGAGCAGTACTTC | CASSNGLALEQYF
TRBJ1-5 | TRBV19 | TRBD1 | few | TGTGCCAGTAGCCTACGACAGGGGGCGTCGGCTCAGCCCCAGCATTTT | CASSLRQGASAQPQHF
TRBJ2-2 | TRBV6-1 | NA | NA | TGTGCCAGCAGCCCGACCACCGGGGAGCTGTTTTTT | CASSPTTGELFF
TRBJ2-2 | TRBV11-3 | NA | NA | TGTGCCAGCAGTCCGTTGGGGCCGGCGAACACCGGGGAGCTGTTTTTT | CASSPLGPANTGELFF
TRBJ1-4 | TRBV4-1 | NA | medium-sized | TGCGCCAGCAGCCAAGATGTTAAGGGGCTGGGCGCTAATGAAAAACTGTTTTTT | CASSQDVKGLGANEKLFF
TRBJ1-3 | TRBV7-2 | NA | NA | TGTGCCAGCAGCTTGGGAGGAACTTTCTCTGGAAACACCATATATTTT | CASSLGGTFSGNTIYF
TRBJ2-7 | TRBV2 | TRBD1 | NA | TGTGCCAGCAGCCCACGGGACAGGGGAGCCTACGAGCAGTACTTC | CASSPRDRGAYEQYF
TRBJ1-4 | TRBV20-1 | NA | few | TGCAGTGCTCACGTAGGGGAAAAACTGTTTTTT | CSAHVGEKLFF
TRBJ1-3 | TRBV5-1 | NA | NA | TGCGCCAGCAGCTTGGAAAACAGCCTCTCTGGAAACACCATATATTTT | CASSLENSLSGNTIYF
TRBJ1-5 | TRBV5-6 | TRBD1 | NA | TGTGCCAGCAGCCTCCGGGACAGGATTTCGCCCCAGCATTTT | CASSLRDRISPQHF
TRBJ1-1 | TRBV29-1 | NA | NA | TGCAGCGTTGAGGTCGCTGAAGCTTTCTTT | CSVEVAEAFF
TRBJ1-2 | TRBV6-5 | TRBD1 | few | TGTGCCAGCCTGAGGACAGGGTCCAACTATGGCTACACCTTC | CASLRTGSNYGYTF
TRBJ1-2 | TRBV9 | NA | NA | TGTGCCAGCAGCTTCTTGACAGGTTATGGCTACACCTTC | CASSFLTGYGYTF
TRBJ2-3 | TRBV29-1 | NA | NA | TGCAGCGTGAGGCCGGTGTTGAGCACAGATACGCAGTATTTT | CSVRPVLSTDTQYF